One and the same sample provided the 12 T cell receptor beta chains below, sequenced in a study of tumor-infiltrating lymphocytes in primary liver carcinoma. Total RNA amounting to 500 ng was the source from which TCR beta cDNA was made with a constant-region primer. Three nested multiplex PCR rounds of slightly modified ARM-PCR generated TCR beta libraries. The study ran its first two PCR rounds for around 10 cycles each, using TRBV1-TRBV30 forward primers and a C-beta reverse primer. TCRdb ran MiXCR on the multiplex PCR reads and lists one entry per CDR3 protein. The table shows 95,000 to 100,000 distinct CDR3 sequences, with 55% to 80% occurring only once. Unsorted bulk tissue (about 20-30 mg) underwent RNA and DNA co-extraction. Input material: liver tumor tissue from sampling region 2. Regarding subset: tumor region T2, inferior pole. The receptors here all came from a woman aged 55-69 years with primary liver carcinoma and hepatitis B virus infection.

To note about this clonotype: Mismatch with germline at one junction end may stem from a read error. The V and J genes are TRBV11-3 and TRBJ1-1; D remains unclear. CDR1 SGHNT and CDR2 YENEEA come from the germline V gene. This CDR3 comprises 16 residues. Here the CDR3 DNA reads TGTGCCAGCAGTTTAGTCGGGGAATACCGGAACGCCGAAGCTTTCTTT. Amino acids: CASSLVGEYRNAEAFF. Using reference TRBV11-3 and TRBJ1-1 for the parts outside the CDR3, the full variable domain is EAGVVQSPRYKIIEKKQPVAFWCNPISGHNTLYWYLQNLGQGPELLIRYENEEAVDDSQLPKDRFSAERLKGVDSTLKIQPAELGDSAVYLCASSLVGEYRNAEAFFGQGTRLTVV.

On this clonotype itself: One end of the junction does not line up with germline, which may come from a read error. The rearrangement joins TRBV30 to TRBJ2-2, with D perhaps TRBD1 (5 bases). Germline V lookup: CDR1 GTSNPN, CDR2 SVGIG (reference sequence). CDR3 length: 13 amino acids. CDR3 nucleotide sequence: TGTGACTGGAGTGTACGCTGGGGCTGGGAGCTGTTTTTT. Amino acids: CDWSVRWGWELFF.

In regard to this clonotype: One base away lies a much larger clone, so this may be a sequencing read error. The chain recombines TRBV14 with TRBJ2-1, with D maybe TRBD2 (6 bases). This CDR3 has 16 amino acids. In germline, CDR1 is SGHDN, CDR2 FVKESK. Trimming pared 3 bases from V and 5 bases from J, leaving 17 bases between. The CDR3 spells CASSHSVVRTNNEQFF. DNA of the CDR3: TGTGCCAGCAGCCACTCCGTGGTCAGGACTAACAATGAGCAGTTCTTC.

About this clonotype itself: Since a much larger clone is just one base distant, this may be a read error. The chain employs TRBV5-1 and TRBJ2-5; a weak D match, TRBD1 (5 bases). Looked up from germline, CDR1 is SGHRS and CDR2 is YFSETQ. The CDR3 is 13 residues long. The germline V and J ends were trimmed by 4 bases and 1 base, with 8 bases remaining between them. CDR3 in DNA: TGCGCCAGCAGCCTCCAGGGCCAAGAGACCCAGTACTTC. It specifies CASSLQGQETQYF.

This clonotype has at least ten counts. The chain employs TRBV7-8 and TRBJ2-6, with 7 nucleotides matching TRBD1. After removal of 3 bases from V and 1 base from J, the junction contained 3 bases not matched to a gene. The germline CDR1 and CDR2 sequences are SGHVS and FQNEAQ. The CDR3 has 16 amino acids. The CDR3 sequence: CASSFGTVSGANVLTF. DNA for the CDR3: TGTGCCAGCAGCTTCGGGACAGTTTCTGGGGCCAACGTCCTGACTTTC.

With regard to this clonotype: A much larger clone differs by one base, so this may be a read error. The genes are TRBV5-6 and TRBJ1-1; maybe TRBD1 (5 bases). This CDR3 spans 11 amino acids. Germline V gene data show CDR1 as SGHDT and CDR2 as YYEEEE. V dropped 4 bases and J dropped 11 bases, with 12 bases sitting between them. The CDR3 loop is CASSMGPSAFF. The DNA for the CDR3 is TGTGCCAGCAGCATGGGGCCCAGTGCTTTCTTT.

Concerning this clonotype: One junction end disagrees with the germline gene, perhaps due to a read error. J is TRBJ1-5 and V is TRBV2, with D perhaps matching TRBD1 (5 bases). The CDR3 extends over 14 amino acids. Looked up from germline, CDR1 is SNHLY and CDR2 is FYNNEI. CDR3 DNA: TGTGCCAGCATGGGGGACGTAAGCAATCAGCCTCAGCATTTT. Its protein product is CASMGDVSNQPQHF.

On this clonotype: At one boundary the junction diverges from the germline segment, which might be a read error. This chain uses TRBV29-1 with TRBJ2-3, with a tentative D call TRBD2 (5 bases). The germline CDR1 and CDR2 sequences are SQVTM and ANQGSEA. The CDR3 length is 13 residues. The CDR3 spells CGVAPGTAGTQYF. Written as DNA, the CDR3 is TGCGGCGTTGCGCCGGGAACCGCGGGTACGCAGTATTTT.

This clonotype has a count of ten or more. The chain uses TRBV29-1 and TRBJ2-1; 13 bases agree with TRBD2. Unmatched junction bases numbered 4, after V lost 4 bases and J lost 10 bases. The CDR3 contains 13 residues. CDR1 is SQVTM, CDR2 ANQGSEA, per germline. CDR3 in amino acids: CSVAGLAGDEQFF. CDR3 in DNA: TGCAGCGTTGCAGGACTAGCGGGAGACGAGCAGTTCTTC.

Note on this clonotype: One junction end disagrees with the germline gene, perhaps due to a read error. This chain connects TRBV6-6 to TRBJ1-3, with 7 bases identical to TRBD1. The CDR3 extends over 13 amino acids. Germline CDR1 is MNHNY and CDR2 is SVGAGI (reference sequence). The CDR3 DNA reads as TGTGCCGGCAGCGGAGGGACAGAGAAAAACATATATTTT. Its translation: CAGSGGTEKNIYF.

A word on this clonotype: The junction departs from germline at one end; a sequencing error may be responsible. This rearrangement joins TRBV29-1 to TRBJ2-3; 7 positions agree with TRBD2. Germline V gives CDR1 SQVTM, CDR2 ANQGSEA. The CDR3 loop spans 14 amino acids. The CDR3 DNA reads as TGCAGCGTCCAGCGGGACCTAAACACAGGTACGCAGTATTTT. Its protein is CSVQRDLNTGTQYF.

Details on this clonotype: This may be a read error: a much more frequent sequence differs by one nucleotide. The chain is built from TRBV25-1 and TRBJ2-5, with D uncertain. The CDR3 covers 14 residues. Germline assignment: CDR1 MGHDK and CDR2 SYGVNS. In DNA, the CDR3 is TGTCCCAGCAGTGAATATGGGCCGGGAGAGACCCAGTACTTC. Protein: CPSSEYGPGETQYF.